Presented here are 5 T cell receptor beta chains from one specimen sequenced in a study of post-analysis software for immune sequencing data. Antigen specificity for these receptors is unknown. Findings and caveats of the study: Included in a set of several TRBV segments more frequent in patients than controls were TRBV5-6, TRBV5-1 and TRBV20-1.

Unique molecular identifiers were carried by the TCR beta cDNA libraries. TCRdb re-analysed the PCR reads in MiXCR, keeping a single row per CDR3 protein. Of some 700,000 distinct CDR3 sequences in the sample, approximately 59% were seen once. The specimen sequenced was blood. These TCRs come from a girl aged 2 to 9 with multiple sclerosis.

The chain employs TRBV20-1 and TRBJ2-7, with D perhaps given as TRBD1 or TRBD2 (5 bases each). CDR1 is DFQATT and CDR2 is SNEGSKA in the germline V gene (reference sequence). Trimming left V 3 bases short and J 4 bases short, with 16 bases between. The CDR3 length is 14 residues. As DNA, the CDR3 is TGCAGTGCTAGGACCGGGACGCACAATTACGAGCAGTACTTC. Translation gives CSARTGTHNYEQYF.

A word on this clonotype: One junction end does not reproduce the germline sequence, and a read error may be involved. J is TRBJ2-3 and V is TRBV7-3; weak D call: TRBD2 (6 bases). This CDR3 region has 16 residues. The germline V gene has CDR1 SGHTA and CDR2 FQGTGA. DNA for the CDR3: TGTGTCAGCAGCCCCGGGGACGGGACTCCCACAGATACGCAGTATTTT. This sequence encodes CVSSPGDGTPTDTQYF.

The chain carries TRBV15 and TRBJ2-6; D possibly corresponds to TRBD2 (6 bases). Trimming took 0 bases from V and 1 from J, leaving 7 bases between them. The CDR3 length is 16 residues. CDR1 LNHNV and CDR2 YYDKDF come from the germline V gene (reference sequence). The CDR3 protein is CATSRDGGSGANVLTF. The CDR3 nucleotides read TGTGCCACCAGCAGAGATGGGGGGTCTGGGGCCAACGTCCTGACTTTC.

In DNA, the CDR3 is TGCAGTGTTAATATGGGCCAGGGCATTGGCTACACCTTC. It translates to CSVNMGQGIGYTF. This chain connects TRBV20-1 to TRBJ1-2; tentative D call: TRBD1 (5 bases). CDR1 and CDR2 (germline): DFQATT, SNEGSKA (reference sequence). The CDR3 has 13 residues. V lost 7 bases and J lost 7, with 19 bases in between.

This chain joins TRBV7-9 and TRBJ2-2; no firm D call. This CDR3 has 17 residues. Germline V gene lookup returns CDR1 SEHNR and CDR2 FQNEAQ (reference sequence). The germline V and J ends were trimmed by 3 bases and 0 bases, with 14 bases remaining between them. The CDR3 reads CASSLHDAYPNTGELFF. The CDR3 DNA reads TGTGCCAGCAGCTTGCACGACGCTTATCCGAACACCGGGGAGCTGTTTTTT.